The clone carrying this TCR beta chain is a singleton in its sample. Authors' processing steps: Nucleated cell number was recorded as an estimate derived from reference gene primer amplification. Data came from immunoSEQ multiplex PCR; TCRdb stores just in-frame clones and leaves some out. For V, J and clone size, that table is used; D and trimming come from the DNA. The sample lists around 380,000 clones, roughly 86% occurring once. The sample is drawn from a study of blood T cell repertoires in COVID-19. Study-wide background: PBMCs, B-cell-depleted T cells, or T cells were the source of the cDNA or gDNA that made up the material.

Input material: PBMCs or T cells enriched from blood (not recorded which). The sequence was collected from a man aged 30 to 45 who had recovered from COVID-19.

The CDR3 region has the DNA TGTGCCTGGAGAGGGACCGGGAGGGAAAAACTGTTTTTT. This gives the protein CAWRGTGREKLFF. The chain carries TRBV30 and TRBJ1-4; D perhaps matches TRBD1 (5 bases). The CDR3 consists of 13 residues. Germline V gives CDR1 GTSNPN, CDR2 SVGIG (reference sequence). V dropped 3 bases and J dropped 8 bases, with 13 bases sitting between them.